The 2 T cell receptor beta chains below all came from one sample that was sequenced in a study of cytomegalovirus exposure and HLA in healthy donors. PCR involved 60 Vbeta and 13 Jbeta primers. The method was immunoSEQ multiplex PCR; TCRdb's version includes in-frame clones alone and lacks a portion of them. In the table there are approximately 100,000 clones, 79% of which are singletons. Sequencing was carried out using PBMCs. Receptors were obtained from a female donor in good health and CMV-seropositive.

This chain links TRBV15 with TRBJ2-7; D may be TRBD1 (5 bases). Trimming cost V 1 base and J 1 base, with 11 bases left between them. The CDR3 has 15 amino acids. Per germline, CDR1 LNHNV and CDR2 YYDKDF (reference sequence). The CDR3 nucleotides read TGTGCCACCAGCAGAGGGAAAGGGGTTTCCTACGAGCAGTACTTC. It is translated as CATSRGKGVSYEQYF. Looking up the rest from reference TRBV15 and TRBJ2-7 gives the full variable domain: DAMVIQNPRYQVTQFGKPVTLSCSQTLNHNVMYWYQQKSSQAPKLLFHYYDKDFNNEADTPDNFQSRRPNTSFCFLDIRSPGLGDTAMYLCATSRGKGVSYEQYFGPGTRLTVT.

The chain couples TRBV5-8 to TRBJ2-1, with a possible D match to TRBD2 (5 bases). The V end lost 4 bases, the J end lost 0 bases, and 11 bases lay between the germline ends. The CDR3 is 15 residues long. Looked up from germline, CDR1 is SGHTS and CDR2 is YDEGEE. The CDR3 nucleotides are TGTGCCAGCAGCCTTGGACTGAGCTCCTACAATGAGCAGTTCTTC. It is translated as CASSLGLSSYNEQFF.